Each of the 15 T cell receptor beta chains below was sequenced from the same sample in a study of beta chain features in type 1 diabetes (dated by TCRdb to the late 2010s). Results and caveats for the whole study, not just this receptor: A moderate but significant shortening of TCRB CDR3 length was observed in type 1 diabetes patients in all four CD4+ subsets.

Libraries were made using the immunoSEQ multiplex PCR assay. All of the isolated RNA was reverse transcribed with the High Capacity cDNA Reverse Transcription Kit, so expressed TCRB transcripts were sequenced. Imported from immuneACCESS, the table was reduced by TCRdb to in-frame sequences with V and J called. These copies leave out some clones; in studies compared against another copy, an unresolved V gene accounts for under half, and the cause of the remainder is not known. The sample contains approximately 52,000 clones, 50% to 75% of them found a single time. 0.29% of the sample is held by the ten biggest clonotypes. These receptors' antigens are unknown. Sequenced sample: stem cell memory CD4+ T cells from blood. The sample's cell subset or site, from its label and the paper: stem cell-like memory CD4+ T cells. Every receptor here comes from a woman in her twenties or thirties with type 1 diabetes.

V is TRBV9 and J is TRBJ2-5; D may be TRBD2 (6 bases). This CDR3 has 16 amino acids. V lost 2 bases, J lost 4 bases, and 18 bases lay in between. CDR1 SGDLS and CDR2 YYNGEE come from the germline V gene. In nucleotides, the CDR3 is TGTGCCAGCAGCGTTGGGAGGCAGGGTGAGGGAGAGACCCAGTACTTC. It is translated as CASSVGRQGEGETQYF.

This clone was counted once. This rearrangement joins TRBV7-3 to TRBJ2-3; TRBD2 matches 9 bases. J lost 0 bases, V lost 5 bases, and 3 bases had no gene match. The length of the CDR3 is 15 residues. The germline V gene encodes CDR1 SGHTA and CDR2 FQGTGA. CDR3 residues: CASSQTSGSTDTQYF. The CDR3 DNA reads TGTGCCAGCAGCCAAACTAGCGGGAGCACAGATACGCAGTATTTT. Looking up the rest from reference TRBV7-3 and TRBJ2-3 gives the full variable domain: GAGVSQTPSNKVTEKGKYVELRCDPISGHTALYWYRQSLGQGPEFLIYFQGTGAADDSGLPNDRFFAVRPEGSVSTLKIQRTERGDSAVYLCASSQTSGSTDTQYFGPGTRLTVL.

The chain couples TRBV25-1 to TRBJ2-2, with D tentatively TRBD1 (7 bases). Trimming cost V 6 bases and J 6 bases, with 17 bases left between them. The CDR3 extends over 15 amino acids. Looked up from germline, CDR1 is MGHDK and CDR2 is SYGVNS. The DNA of the CDR3 is TGTGCCAGCAGAACGTGGACAGGCGGGGCCGGGGAGCTGTTTTTT. Its protein product is CASRTWTGGAGELFF.

V gene TRBV29-1 combines with J gene TRBJ2-7; 7 bases line up with TRBD2. Unmatched junction bases numbered 3, after V lost 4 bases and J lost 3 bases. Germline-derived CDR1 and CDR2 are SQVTM and ANQGSEA. The CDR3 extends over 12 amino acids. This chain's CDR3 is CSVGASGYEQYF. For the CDR3, the DNA is TGCAGCGTTGGGGCTAGCGGCTACGAGCAGTACTTC.

The chain couples TRBV28 to TRBJ2-3; TRBD2 matches 10 bases. CDR3 length: 15 residues. The V gene end was trimmed by 6 bases and the J gene end by 5 bases; junction bases not matched to a gene: 8. CDR1 is MDHEN, CDR2 SYDVKM, per germline. This CDR3 is CASRGGSGRVDTQYF. The DNA for the CDR3 is TGTGCCAGCAGGGGGGGGAGCGGGAGGGTAGATACGCAGTATTTT.

The table lists this clone with a few counts. The chain couples TRBV9 to TRBJ1-2; the D is unclear. The CDR3 length is 12 residues. In germline, CDR1 is SGDLS, CDR2 YYNGEE. The V end lost 4 bases, the J end lost 2 bases, and 6 bases lay between the germline ends. The CDR3 reads CASSPYNYGYTF. The CDR3 coding sequence is TGTGCCAGCAGCCCCTACAACTATGGCTACACCTTC.

This clone was seen more than once but under ten times. The chain links TRBV2 to TRBJ1-1; D is uncertain. Germline V gives CDR1 SNHLY, CDR2 FYNNEI. V gave up 8 bases and J gave up 1 base, with 8 bases separating them. The CDR3 totals 12 residues. The CDR3 DNA sequence: TGTGCCAGCTGTTTAGAGAACACTGAAGCTTTCTTT. Translating gives CASCLENTEAFF.

To note about this clone: Since no conserved phenylalanine or tryptophan closes the CDR3, a read error is the likely cause. It is unclear where the CDR3 begins or ends on the DNA, so no DNA is shown, and the CDR3 is as TCRdb lists it. This chain connects TRBV2 to TRBJ2-7; TRBD2, as called in the table, went unchecked against the DNA. Inclusive of both ends, the CDR3 amounts to 12 amino acids. CDR1 is SNHLY and CDR2 is FYNNEI in the germline V gene. The chain's CDR3 is CASSPRRGSVSL.

The rearrangement uses TRBV27 and TRBJ1-3; D possibly corresponds to TRBD1 (6 bases). The germline V and J ends were trimmed by 6 bases and 4 bases, with 13 bases remaining between them. The germline gives CDR1 MNHEY, CDR2 SMNVEV (reference sequence). The CDR3 is made up of 14 amino acids. Written as DNA, the CDR3 is TGTGCCAGCAGAGCTCAGGGGTTGGGAAACACCATATATTTT. Encoded protein: CASRAQGLGNTIYF.

The CDR3 protein is CASSSTAEAFF. In DNA, the CDR3 is TGCGCCAGCAGCTCGACAGCTGAAGCTTTCTTT. The chain recombines TRBV5-1 with TRBJ1-1; D might be TRBD1 (5 bases). Trimming removed 3 bases at V and 6 bases at J, with 6 bases between. From germline, CDR1 is SGHRS and CDR2 YFSETQ. There are 11 residues in the CDR3.

This clone was detected only a few times. V and J are TRBV7-2 and TRBJ2-1, with 9 bases lining up with TRBD2. This CDR3 comprises 15 residues. Trimming cost V 7 bases and J 4 bases; bases outside gene matches: 8. Germline V lookup: CDR1 SGHTA, CDR2 FQGNSA. CDR3 sequence: CASNGQREAYNEQFF. CDR3 bases: TGTGCCAGCAATGGCCAGCGGGAGGCTTACAATGAGCAGTTCTTC.

V and J are TRBV5-1 and TRBJ2-2; TRBD2 matches at 11 bases. This CDR3 has 15 residues. J was trimmed by 8 bases and V by 4 bases; bases with no gene match: 7. In germline, CDR1 is SGHRS, CDR2 YFSETQ. CDR3 region: CASSLGLAVTGELFF. CDR3 nucleotides: TGCGCCAGCAGCCTGGGACTAGCGGTGACGGGGGAGCTGTTTTTT.

There are a few counts of this clone. The chain uses TRBV15 and TRBJ2-1, with 7 positions matching TRBD2. This CDR3 spans 16 amino acids. Per germline, CDR1 LNHNV and CDR2 YYDKDF (reference sequence). V trimming: 1 base; J trimming: 0 bases; junction bases outside the gene matches: 3. The CDR3 loop reads CATSRVASGSYNEQFF. CDR3 nucleotides: TGTGCCACCAGCAGAGTAGCTAGCGGCTCCTACAATGAGCAGTTCTTC.

V usage is TRBV18 and J usage is TRBJ1-4, with 9 nucleotides matching TRBD1. Germline V lookup: CDR1 KGHSH, CDR2 LQKENI. This CDR3 is 19 amino acids long. J lost 5 bases, V lost 0 bases, and 13 bases had no gene match. The CDR3 sequence is CASSPPGQGFSPRNEKLFF. CDR3 DNA sequence: TGTGCCAGCTCACCACCGGGACAGGGCTTCTCCCCGAGGAATGAAAAACTGTTTTTT.

J is TRBJ1-2 and V is TRBV7-2, with a weak D call TRBD1 (6 bases). Germline V CDR1 and CDR2: SGHTA, FQGNSA. The germline V and J ends were trimmed by 5 bases and 6 bases, with 16 bases remaining between them. The CDR3 runs to 14 residues. CDR3 sequence (DNA): TGTGCCAGCAGCCCGTCGTGGGGGGGCCATGGCTACACCTTC. It codes for CASSPSWGGHGYTF. The whole variable domain, filled in from reference TRBV7-2 and TRBJ1-2, reads GAGVSQSPSNKVTEKGKDVELRCDPISGHTALYWYRQSLGQGLEFLIYFQGNSAPDKSGLPSDRFSAERTGGSVSTLTIQRTQQEDSAVYLCASSPSWGGHGYTFGSGTRLTVV.